These T cell receptor beta chains were read from a single sample in a study of response to subunit inactivated influenza vaccine. MiXCR, run by TCRdb on the RT-PCR reads, gives a single entry per CDR3 protein. Among about 240,000 distinct CDR3 sequences listed, less than 15% were seen once. The sample in question was non-naive T cells sorted from PBMCs, obtained less than 15 days before vaccination. These receptor sequences come from a man over 45 who received an inactivated influenza vaccine. CDR3s leave out the opening cysteine and the closing phenylalanine or tryptophan. The order of the fields is J gene, V gene, CDR3 protein.

j_call: TRBJ2-7; v_call: TRBV27; cdr3_aa: ASRTIRDGYEQY
j_call: TRBJ1-5; v_call: TRBV12-3/TRBV12-4; cdr3_aa: ASSFDMGGQPQH
j_call: TRBJ1-2; v_call: TRBV2; cdr3_aa: ASLREVSSYGYT
j_call: TRBJ2-3; v_call: TRBV5-1; cdr3_aa: ASSLGRLSDTQY
j_call: TRBJ2-3; v_call: TRBV11-2; cdr3_aa: ASSDYLGAPDTQY
j_call: TRBJ2-1; v_call: TRBV7-2; cdr3_aa: ASSLEGTTYNEQF
j_call: TRBJ2-5; v_call: TRBV18; cdr3_aa: ASSPLTGPQETQY
j_call: TRBJ2-1; v_call: TRBV18; cdr3_aa: ASSPRDISGRNEQF
j_call: TRBJ1-1; v_call: TRBV30; cdr3_aa: AWRTRQTNTEAF
j_call: TRBJ2-7; v_call: TRBV28; cdr3_aa: ASGRRRYGQY
j_call: TRBJ2-5; v_call: TRBV20-1; cdr3_aa: SARGLAGSLQETQY
j_call: TRBJ2-1; v_call: TRBV3-1; cdr3_aa: AICSAVGSRQKYNEQF
j_call: TRBJ1-1; v_call: TRBV7-9; cdr3_aa: ASSSIEGGDREAF
j_call: TRBJ2-7; v_call: TRBV20-1; cdr3_aa: SARVGQGAAYEQY
j_call: TRBJ2-4; v_call: TRBV29-1; cdr3_aa: SGSPRGNINIQY
j_call: TRBJ2-7; v_call: TRBV6-5; cdr3_aa: ASSYSWEVSEQY
j_call: TRBJ2-3; v_call: TRBV15; cdr3_aa: ATSRDPGGSDTQY
j_call: TRBJ2-2; v_call: TRBV6-2/TRBV6-3; cdr3_aa: ASRPLGRGFTGELF
j_call: TRBJ2-5; v_call: TRBV5-1; cdr3_aa: ASSLVGEETQY
j_call: TRBJ2-7; v_call: TRBV20-1; cdr3_aa: SARDAGAGFDYEQY
j_call: TRBJ1-1; v_call: TRBV12-3/TRBV12-4; cdr3_aa: ASRGGESRAF
j_call: TRBJ2-3; v_call: TRBV10-3; cdr3_aa: AISESIRAGSSTDTQY
j_call: TRBJ2-1; v_call: TRBV29-1; cdr3_aa: SVAGGSSYNEQF
j_call: TRBJ1-1; v_call: TRBV4-1; cdr3_aa: ASSQVSGEAF
j_call: TRBJ2-5; v_call: TRBV2; cdr3_aa: ASSEYVQY
j_call: TRBJ2-5; v_call: TRBV6-5; cdr3_aa: ASSYGGIQETQY
j_call: TRBJ2-1; v_call: TRBV27; cdr3_aa: ASSLLGQGGGEQF
j_call: TRBJ2-1; v_call: TRBV20-1; cdr3_aa: SANRGYDRDEQF
j_call: TRBJ2-1; v_call: TRBV5-4; cdr3_aa: ASSFIPLAGTLNEQF
j_call: TRBJ2-3; v_call: TRBV12-3/TRBV12-4; cdr3_aa: ATGTQAGSDTQY
j_call: TRBJ1-6; v_call: TRBV30; cdr3_aa: ASEGWGDSPLH
j_call: TRBJ2-3; v_call: TRBV9; cdr3_aa: ASSVTSERADTQY
j_call: TRBJ2-1; v_call: TRBV6-2/TRBV6-3; cdr3_aa: ASSNRAGGGNEQF
j_call: TRBJ2-1; v_call: TRBV4-1; cdr3_aa: ASSQQIGGAKIYNEQF
j_call: TRBJ2-1; v_call: TRBV24-1; cdr3_aa: ATSDRDKIYNEQF
j_call: TRBJ1-2; v_call: TRBV6-5; cdr3_aa: ASSRGQVFGYT
j_call: TRBJ2-2; v_call: TRBV6-1; cdr3_aa: ASTGGGESTGELF
j_call: TRBJ2-4; v_call: TRBV2; cdr3_aa: ASSGSQDIQY
j_call: TRBJ2-5; v_call: TRBV5-4; cdr3_aa: ASSPRQEETQY
j_call: TRBJ2-3; v_call: TRBV20-1; cdr3_aa: SARVWQGAGDTQY
j_call: TRBJ1-3; v_call: TRBV28; cdr3_aa: ASSFAGSGNTIY
j_call: TRBJ2-1; v_call: TRBV7-2; cdr3_aa: ASSSPGTLAAYNEQF
j_call: TRBJ1-4; v_call: TRBV5-1; cdr3_aa: ASSKGQANEKLF
j_call: TRBJ2-7; v_call: TRBV29-1; cdr3_aa: SVAEHREQY
j_call: TRBJ1-6; v_call: TRBV4-1; cdr3_aa: ASSQSRTGFRNSPLH